The T cell receptor (beta chain) described here comes from a study of cytomegalovirus exposure and HLA in healthy donors. The study's findings and limits: In a later analysis, a missense DCLRE1C variant was linked to TCR beta V- and J-gene trimming.

In the PCR, 60 Vbeta and 13 Jbeta primers were used. Only in-frame clones appear in the TCRdb table, and some are missing; sequencing was by immunoSEQ multiplex PCR. The table shows 130,000 to 150,000 clones, with 55% to 70% occurring only once. With 6 bases clipped from V and 0 bases from J, the junction kept 7 bases outside the gene matches. CDR3 length: 15 residues. Germline-derived CDR1 and CDR2 are PRHDT and FYEKMQ (reference sequence). As concerns this clone: What it recognizes is unknown.

Sequencing was done on a sample of PBMCs. The sequence was collected from a woman younger than 45 in good health and CMV-seropositive. The rearrangement uses TRBV13 and TRBJ1-1, with 7 bases aligning to TRBD1. The CDR3 nucleotides read TGTGCCAGCAGATCAACAGACAGGGTGAACACTGAAGCTTTCTTT. Encoded protein: CASRSTDRVNTEAFF.